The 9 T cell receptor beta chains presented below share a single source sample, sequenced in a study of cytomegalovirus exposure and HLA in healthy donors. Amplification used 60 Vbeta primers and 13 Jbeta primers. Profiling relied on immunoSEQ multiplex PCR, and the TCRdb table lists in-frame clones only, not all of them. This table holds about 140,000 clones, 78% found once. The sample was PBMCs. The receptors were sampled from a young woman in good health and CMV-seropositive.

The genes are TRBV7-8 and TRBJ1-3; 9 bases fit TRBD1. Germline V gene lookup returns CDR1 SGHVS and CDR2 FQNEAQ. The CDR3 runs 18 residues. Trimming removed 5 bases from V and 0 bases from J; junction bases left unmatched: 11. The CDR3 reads CASSRDRVPTLSGNTIYF. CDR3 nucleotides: TGTGCCAGCAGCCGGGACAGGGTTCCCACTCTCTCTGGAAACACCATATATTTT.

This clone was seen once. The CDR3 nucleotides are TGTGCCAGCCGGACAGGGAATGGAAACACCATATATTTT. Translating gives CASRTGNGNTIYF. The chain couples TRBV6-1 to TRBJ1-3, with 8 bases matching TRBD1. CDR1 and CDR2 (germline): MNHNS, SASEGT. V lost 8 bases and J lost 3; bases outside the gene matches: 3. This CDR3 contains 13 residues.

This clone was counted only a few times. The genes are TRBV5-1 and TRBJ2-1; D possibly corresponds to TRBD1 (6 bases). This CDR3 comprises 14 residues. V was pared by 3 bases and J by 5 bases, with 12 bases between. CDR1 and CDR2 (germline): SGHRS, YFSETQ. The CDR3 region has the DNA TGCGCCAGCAGCTCCTACAGGGTGGACAATGAGCAGTTCTTC. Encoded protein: CASSSYRVDNEQFF.

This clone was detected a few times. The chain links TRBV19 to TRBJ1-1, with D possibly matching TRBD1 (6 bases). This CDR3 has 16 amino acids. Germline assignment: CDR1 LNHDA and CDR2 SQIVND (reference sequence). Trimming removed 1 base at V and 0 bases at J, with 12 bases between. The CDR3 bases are TGTGCCAGTAGTATAGGTACAAGGGGGATGAACACTGAAGCTTTCTTT. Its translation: CASSIGTRGMNTEAFF.

CDR3 DNA sequence: TGTGCCTGGAGTTTGGCAACAGGGGGCGATGAAGCTTTCTTT. Protein: CAWSLATGGDEAFF. This sequence joins TRBV30 and TRBJ1-1; 9 bases map to TRBD1. Trimming took 2 bases from V and 7 from J; bases not matched to a gene: 8. This CDR3 comprises 14 residues. Per the germline V gene, CDR1 is GTSNPN and CDR2 is SVGIG (reference sequence).

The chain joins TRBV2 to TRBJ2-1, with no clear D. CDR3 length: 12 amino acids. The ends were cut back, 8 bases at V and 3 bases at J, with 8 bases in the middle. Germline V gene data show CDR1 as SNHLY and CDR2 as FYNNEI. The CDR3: CASFTSYNEQFF. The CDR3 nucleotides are TGTGCCAGCTTCACAAGCTACAATGAGCAGTTCTTC.

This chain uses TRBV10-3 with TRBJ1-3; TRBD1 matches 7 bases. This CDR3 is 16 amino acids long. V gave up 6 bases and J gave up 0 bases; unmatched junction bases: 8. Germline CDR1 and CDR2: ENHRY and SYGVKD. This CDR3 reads CAISGTEVYSGNTIYF. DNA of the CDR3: TGTGCCATCAGCGGGACAGAGGTTTACTCTGGAAACACCATATATTTT.

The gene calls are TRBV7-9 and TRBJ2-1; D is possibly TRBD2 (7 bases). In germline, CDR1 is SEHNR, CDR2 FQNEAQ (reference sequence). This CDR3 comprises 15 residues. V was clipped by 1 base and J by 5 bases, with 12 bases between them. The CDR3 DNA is TGTGCCAGCAGCTTAGTGGCGGGGGCCCACAATGAGCAGTTCTTC. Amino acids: CASSLVAGAHNEQFF.

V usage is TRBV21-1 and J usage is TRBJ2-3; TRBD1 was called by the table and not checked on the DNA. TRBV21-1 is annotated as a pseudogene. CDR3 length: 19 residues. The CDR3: CASSTVVVGAESHGDTQYF. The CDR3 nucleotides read TGTGCCAGCAGCACCGTCGTTGTGGGGGCCGAGTCTCACGGAGATACGCAGTATTTT.